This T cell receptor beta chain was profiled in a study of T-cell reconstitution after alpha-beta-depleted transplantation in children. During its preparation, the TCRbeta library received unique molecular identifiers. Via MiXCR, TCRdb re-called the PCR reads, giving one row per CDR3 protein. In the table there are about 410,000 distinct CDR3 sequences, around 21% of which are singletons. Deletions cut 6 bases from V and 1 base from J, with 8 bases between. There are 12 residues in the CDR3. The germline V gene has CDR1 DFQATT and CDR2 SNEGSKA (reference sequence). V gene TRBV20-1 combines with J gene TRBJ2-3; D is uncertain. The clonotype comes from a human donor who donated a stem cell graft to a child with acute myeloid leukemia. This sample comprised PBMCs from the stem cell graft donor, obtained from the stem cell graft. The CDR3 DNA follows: TGCAGTGCGCTCCTGGGCACAGATACGCAGTATTTT. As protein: CSALLGTDTQYF.